Given below is one T cell receptor (beta chain) in context. The CDR3 consists of 14 residues. Germline CDR1 reads SNHLY; CDR2 reads FYNNEI. Trimming stripped 6 bases from V and 4 bases from J, with 16 bases between. The data are from a study of cytomegalovirus exposure and HLA in healthy donors. Primers included in the PCR were 60 Vbeta and 13 Jbeta primers. The table came from immunoSEQ multiplex PCR; TCRdb's copy has only in-frame clones and leaves some out. Seen here are about 180,000 clones, about 80% observed once, and the top ten hold 3.7%. This TCR came from an older woman in good health and CMV-seropositive. Sequencing used PBMCs. The chain recombines TRBV2 with TRBJ2-7, with D possibly TRBD1 on 6 matching bases. The CDR3 region is CASSPAPQGYEQYF. CDR3 DNA: TGTGCCAGCAGCCCCGCCCCCCAGGGGTACGAGCAGTACTTC.